The present entry profiles one T cell receptor beta chain with its context. Its antigen is not yet known. No clone much larger than this one lies a single base away; base qualities are absent. Whole blood was collected in K2EDTA tubes by collaborating institutions according to the institutions' own protocols. For TCRbeta analysis, collaborators shipped samples in one of three forms: frozen whole blood, isolated PBMCs, or DNA extracted from either of those sample types. This sample is drawn from a study of blood T cell repertoires in COVID-19 (dated by TCRdb to the early 2020s). A note on the overall study: The collaborator samples originated in the United States, Italy and Spain and spanned the acute and convalescent phases of COVID-19. The material from the prospective study consisted of cDNA or gDNA derived from T cells, B-cell-depleted T cells, or PBMCs. Deeply sampled blood TCRbeta repertoires from subjects exposed to, actively infected with, or recovered from COVID-19 were included in the dataset. Where HLA class I and class II types were available, the types were taken from metadata supplied by the sample provider, not from assay-based typing. Sample metadata almost always included a de-identified subject ID, COVID-19 status, age in years and sex. The repertoires were made available in a free public database intended to serve as a resource for research on the immune response to SARS-CoV-2. Samples were obtained from the ongoing ImmuneRACE study (first 160 participants) and from 1,200 or so subjects provided by 6 global collaborators. Overall study results and their limits: How much clinical and demographic metadata was included differed by source and by participant, and the metadata was provided uncurated.

V lost 3 bases and J lost 10 bases; the stretch between them is 15 bases long. From its cysteine to its phenylalanine, the CDR3 spans 12 amino acids. Only the CDR3 DNA is retained, 36 bases long and in frame from the first base. The germline V gene (reference sequence) yields DFQATT for CDR1 and SNEGSKA for CDR2. TCRbeta CDR3 regions were amplified from genomic DNA by means of the immunoSEQ Assay, a bias-controlled multiplex PCR. On the authors' methods: Nucleated cell counts per sample were estimated from amplification of reference gene primers within the assay. To quantify the absolute abundance of each unique TCRbeta CDR3 rearrangement, sequence reads were collapsed and filtered. For each sample, productive Simpson clonality was calculated as the square root of Simpson's diversity index over productive rearrangements. Imported from immuneACCESS, the table was reduced by TCRdb to in-frame sequences with V and J called. These copies leave out some clones; in studies compared against another copy, an unresolved V gene accounts for under half, and the cause of the remainder is not known. V, J and clone size were drawn from that table, and D and trimming were deduced from the DNA. The sample table lists under 95,000 clones, 88% of them with a count of one. Roughly 5% of the sample is held by the ten biggest clonotypes.

This chain joins TRBV20-1 to TRBJ1-1; TRBD1 might be the D gene, on 5 matching bases. Sequences were obtained from peripheral blood. This TCR derives from a human donor in a cohort sampled during active COVID-19. The sequence in DNA is TGCAGTGCTAGTATTACTGGGGGGGTAGCTTTCTTT. Translated, it gives CSASITGGVAFF.